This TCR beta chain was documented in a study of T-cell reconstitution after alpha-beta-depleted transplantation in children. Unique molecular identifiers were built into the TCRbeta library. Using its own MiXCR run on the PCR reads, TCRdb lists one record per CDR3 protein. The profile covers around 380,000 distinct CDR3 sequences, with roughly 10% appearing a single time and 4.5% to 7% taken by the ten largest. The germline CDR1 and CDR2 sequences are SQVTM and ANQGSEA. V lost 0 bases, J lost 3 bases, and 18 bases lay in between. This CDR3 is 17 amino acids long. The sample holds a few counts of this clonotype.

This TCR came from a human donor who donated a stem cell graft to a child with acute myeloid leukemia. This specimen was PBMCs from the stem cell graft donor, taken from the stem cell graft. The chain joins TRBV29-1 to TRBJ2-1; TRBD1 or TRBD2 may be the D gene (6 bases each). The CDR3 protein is CSVEDRVWGALYNEQFF. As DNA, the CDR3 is TGCAGCGTTGAAGATCGAGTTTGGGGGGCCCTCTACAATGAGCAGTTCTTC.